This T cell receptor (beta chain) was obtained from a study of T-cell memory formation after mild COVID-19. Study information: Clusters were largely donor specific.

Findings of the study overall: Clones which contracted sat mainly in CM and EM if CD4+, and in EMRA if CD8+. There was no confirmation that second-wave clones peaking on day 37 were SARS-CoV-2 specific.

TCRdb reanalysed the 5' RACE reads using MiXCR and keeps one entry per CDR3 protein. This table has 470,000 or so distinct CDR3 sequences, about 20% appearing once. Trimming removed 4 bases from V and 4 bases from J, with 14 bases in between. Germline-derived CDR1 and CDR2 are SGHRS and YFSETQ. The CDR3 is 14 amino acids. This clonotype occurred a few times. What it recognizes is unknown. The chain has TRBV5-1 and TRBJ2-5; either TRBD1 or TRBD2 may supply D (5 bases each). Sample: PBMCs or a T cell subset sorted from them (not recorded which). The clonotype originates from a man between 18 and 29 years old who had mild COVID-19 (a few samples of this study predate the infection). Cell type and time point are not known. The CDR3 nucleotides are TGCGCCAGCAGCCTTACCGGGACGTCAGAGACCCAGTACTTC. Its protein product is CASSLTGTSETQYF.